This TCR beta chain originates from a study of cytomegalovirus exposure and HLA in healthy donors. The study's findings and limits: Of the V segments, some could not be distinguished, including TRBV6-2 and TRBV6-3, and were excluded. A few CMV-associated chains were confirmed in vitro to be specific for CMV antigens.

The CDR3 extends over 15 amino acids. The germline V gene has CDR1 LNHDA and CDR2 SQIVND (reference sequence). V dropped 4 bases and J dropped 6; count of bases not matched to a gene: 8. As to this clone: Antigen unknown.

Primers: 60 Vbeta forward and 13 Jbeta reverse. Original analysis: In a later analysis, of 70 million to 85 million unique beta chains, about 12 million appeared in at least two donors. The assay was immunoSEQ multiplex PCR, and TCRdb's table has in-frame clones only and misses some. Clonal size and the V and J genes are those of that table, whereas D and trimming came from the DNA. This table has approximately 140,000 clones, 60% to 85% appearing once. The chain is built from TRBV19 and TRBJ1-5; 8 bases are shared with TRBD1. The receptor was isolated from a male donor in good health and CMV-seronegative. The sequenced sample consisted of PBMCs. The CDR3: CASSSGAGGGQPQHF. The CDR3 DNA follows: TGTGCCAGTAGTAGCGGTGCAGGGGGCGGTCAGCCCCAGCATTTT. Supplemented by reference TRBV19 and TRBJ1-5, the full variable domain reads DGGITQSPKYLFRKEGQNVTLSCEQNLNHDAMYWYRQDPGQGLRLIYYSQIVNDFQKGDIAEGYSVSREKKESFPLTVTSAQKNPTAFYLCASSSGAGGGQPQHFGDGTRLSIL.